The 24 T cell receptor beta chains reported below all come from one sample, sequenced in a study of cytomegalovirus exposure and HLA in healthy donors. The PCR ran on 60 Vbeta and 13 Jbeta primers. Only in-frame clones appear in the TCRdb table, and some are missing; sequencing was by immunoSEQ multiplex PCR. There are some 200,000 clones in the sample, with almost 0.75% held by the top ten. The sequencing input was PBMCs. These receptors were taken from a boy between 10 and 17 years old in good health and CMV-seronegative.

As concerns this clone: Other DNA sequences within the sample encode an identical CDR3. V usage is TRBV7-2 and J usage is TRBJ2-5; D is possibly TRBD2 (6 bases). CDR1 and CDR2 (germline): SGHTA, FQGNSA. This CDR3 is built from 16 residues. Trimming took 4 bases from V and 5 from J, leaving 20 bases between them. This CDR3 is CASSSGTQALRETQYF. The CDR3 DNA reads as TGTGCCAGCAGCTCCGGGACTCAGGCCCTACGGGAGACCCAGTACTTC. The complete variable domain, with remaining parts taken from reference TRBV7-2 and TRBJ2-5, reads GAGVSQSPSNKVTEKGKDVELRCDPISGHTALYWYRQSLGQGLEFLIYFQGNSAPDKSGLPSDRFSAERTGGSVSTLTIQRTQQEDSAVYLCASSSGTQALRETQYFGPGTRLLVL.

This chain uses TRBV19 with TRBJ1-5, with D hard to call. Germline V gene sequence: CDR1 LNHDA, CDR2 SQIVND (reference sequence). This CDR3 is 16 amino acids long. Trimming took 3 bases from V and 0 from J, leaving 12 bases between them. This CDR3 reads CASSIVGGYSNQPQHF. The CDR3 DNA is TGTGCCAGTAGTATCGTCGGCGGATATAGCAATCAGCCCCAGCATTTT.

This sequence joins TRBV5-4 and TRBJ2-7; D perhaps matches TRBD1 (6 bases). This CDR3 has 12 amino acids. Trimming left V 3 bases short and J 6 bases short, with 10 bases between. CDR1 and CDR2 (germline): SGHNT, YYREEE (reference sequence). The CDR3 DNA reads as TGTGCCAGCAGCTCCGGGACACTCGAGCAGTACTTC. It codes for CASSSGTLEQYF.

J is TRBJ2-1 and V is TRBV11-3; TRBD2 agrees at 7 bases. There are 19 residues in the CDR3. CDR1 is SGHNT and CDR2 is YENEEA in the germline V gene. With 1 base clipped from V and 0 bases from J, the junction kept 12 bases outside the gene matches. The CDR3 nucleotides read TGTGCCAGCAGCTTAGGAGGGGCGGCTAGCGGACGCTCCTACAATGAGCAGTTCTTC. Its protein product is CASSLGGAASGRSYNEQFF.

This chain connects TRBV5-6 to TRBJ1-1; maybe TRBD1 (6 bases). Germline CDR1 reads SGHDT; CDR2 reads YYEEEE. V was cut by 2 bases and J by 6 bases, with 8 bases left in between. The CDR3 has 12 residues. In DNA, the CDR3 is TGTGCCAGCAGCTTCAGGGGCTCTGAAGCTTTCTTT. This codes for CASSFRGSEAFF.

The chain carries TRBV11-2 and TRBJ2-5; the match to TRBD1 covers 8 bases. With V trimmed by 5 bases and J by 4 bases, 6 bases remained unmatched. CDR3 length equals 14 residues. CDR1 SGHAT and CDR2 FQNNGV come from the germline V gene. The CDR3 bases are TGTGCCAGCAGCCCTGGACAGGGAGGAGAGACCCAGTACTTC. This translates into CASSPGQGGETQYF.

This rearrangement joins TRBV9 to TRBJ1-6, with TRBD1 matching 7 bases. The CDR3 extends over 18 amino acids. The germline V gene has CDR1 SGDLS and CDR2 YYNGEE. The junction had 9 bases not matched to a gene; V was cut back by 3 bases and J by 0 bases. Here the CDR3 reads CASSAPEGASSYNSPLHF. The CDR3 bases are TGTGCCAGCAGCGCCCCCGAGGGGGCCAGCTCCTATAATTCACCCCTCCACTTT.

The V and J genes are TRBV5-5 and TRBJ2-1; D remains unclear. The V end was cut by 0 bases, the J end by 6 bases, with 7 bases between. This CDR3 has 13 residues. Germline assignment: CDR1 SGHKS and CDR2 YYEKEE (reference sequence). The CDR3 coding sequence is TGTGCCAGCAGCTTGGGCCCGGTCAATGAGCAGTTCTTC. Its translation is CASSLGPVNEQFF.

The chain carries TRBV4-1 and TRBJ2-6; D is ambiguous. Germline values: CDR1 MGHRA, CDR2 YSYEKL. The CDR3 is made up of 15 amino acids. Trimming took off 0 bases at V and 4 bases at J, with 7 bases between the two ends. The CDR3 region is CASSQERWGANVLTF. The CDR3 region has the DNA TGCGCCAGCAGCCAAGAACGGTGGGGGGCCAACGTCCTGACTTTC.

The chain carries TRBV7-9 and TRBJ2-3, with TRBD1 matching 7 bases. Germline CDR1 and CDR2: SEHNR and FQNEAQ (reference sequence). The CDR3 covers 15 residues. V lost 4 bases and J lost 3; bases outside the gene matches: 7. The CDR3 loop is CASSSAGTVTDTQYF. CDR3 in DNA: TGTGCCAGCAGCTCAGCCGGGACAGTGACAGATACGCAGTATTTT. The variable domain in full, completed from reference TRBV7-9 and TRBJ2-3, reads DTGVSQNPRHKITKRGQNVTFRCDPISEHNRLYWYRQTLGQGPEFLTYFQNEAQLEKSRLLSDRFSAERPKGSFSTLEIQRTEQGDSAMYLCASSSAGTVTDTQYFGPGTRLTVL.

The chain couples TRBV6-1 to TRBJ1-1; TRBD1 agrees at 7 bases. Trimming took 8 bases from V and 1 from J; bases not matched to a gene: 10. Germline V CDR1 and CDR2: MNHNS, SASEGT. The CDR3 totals 15 residues. DNA for the CDR3: TGTGCCAGCCAAGACCCGGGACAGCGGAACACTGAAGCTTTCTTT. This translates into CASQDPGQRNTEAFF.

The V call is TRBV5-1, the J call TRBJ2-1; the match to TRBD2 covers 10 bases. CDR1 is SGHRS and CDR2 is YFSETQ in the germline V gene. V lost 4 bases and J lost 10; bases outside the gene matches: 17. The CDR3 is made up of 17 amino acids. CDR3 in amino acids: CASSPVGASGGHSEQFF. In DNA, the CDR3 is TGCGCCAGCAGCCCGGTGGGGGCTAGCGGGGGTCACAGCGAGCAGTTCTTC.

The rearrangement joins TRBV7-2 to TRBJ1-2; no firm D call. The V gene's germline CDR1 is SGHTA and CDR2 FQGNSA. CDR3 length: 15 residues. Trimming shortened V by 2 bases and J by 10 bases, and 20 bases separated the two germline ends. The CDR3: CASSLSSPAGIDYTF. The CDR3 bases are TGTGCCAGCAGCTTAAGTAGTCCCGCGGGGATCGACTACACCTTC.

This sequence joins TRBV11-2 and TRBJ1-6; a weak D match, TRBD1 (6 bases). The CDR3 is 15 amino acids. V lost 4 bases, J lost 6 bases, and 13 bases lay in between. The germline CDR1 and CDR2 sequences are SGHAT and FQNNGV. CDR3 sequence (DNA): TGTGCCAGCAGCTGGGTGGGGGCAGGTAATTCACCCCTCCACTTT. This gives the protein CASSWVGAGNSPLHF.

This chain uses TRBV18 with TRBJ1-5; tentative D call: TRBD1 (5 bases). This CDR3 contains 21 residues. Deletions cut 1 base from V and 4 bases from J, with 29 bases between. CDR1 and CDR2 (germline): KGHSH, LQKENI. In nucleotides, the CDR3 is TGTGCCAGCTCACCACTTCCTTTCGCGGGGCTCGGGCTTAGAAATAATCAGCCCCAGCATTTT. It encodes CASSPLPFAGLGLRNNQPQHF.

The chain is built from TRBV27 and TRBJ2-7, with TRBD1 matching over 8 bases. The germline CDR1 and CDR2 sequences are MNHEY and SMNVEV (reference sequence). The CDR3 is 13 residues long. Losses at the gene ends were 5 bases for V and 2 bases for J; bases not matched to a gene: 2. Here the CDR3 reads CASSGQGTYEQYF. CDR3 nucleotide sequence: TGTGCCAGCAGTGGACAGGGTACCTACGAGCAGTACTTC.

V gene TRBV28 combines with J gene TRBJ2-7; 7 bases map to TRBD2. The CDR3 contains 13 residues. Germline V gene data show CDR1 as MDHEN and CDR2 as SYDVKM. J gave up 4 bases and V 5 bases, and 5 bases lay outside the gene matches. The CDR3 region has the DNA TGTGCCAGCAGTGGTGCGGGAGAGTACGAGCAGTACTTC. This codes for CASSGAGEYEQYF.

The rearrangement uses TRBV27 and TRBJ1-2, with TRBD1 identical over 7 bases. V trimming: 5 bases; J trimming: 4 bases; junction bases outside the gene matches: 10. The length of the CDR3 is 15 residues. In germline, CDR1 is MNHEY, CDR2 SMNVEV (reference sequence). The CDR3 sequence: CASSTGQEPSYGYTF. The CDR3 nucleotides are TGTGCCAGCAGTACCGGACAGGAGCCATCCTATGGCTACACCTTC.

The V and J genes are TRBV7-8 and TRBJ2-7, with TRBD2 as a possible D gene (6 bases). This CDR3 contains 13 residues. V lost 6 bases to trimming and J lost 6 bases, with 15 bases between them. The germline CDR1 and CDR2 sequences are SGHVS and FQNEAQ. The CDR3 DNA is TGTGCCAGCAGGCCGCGGGGAAGCGCCGAGCAGTACTTC. This sequence encodes CASRPRGSAEQYF.

This chain joins TRBV30 and TRBJ1-5; TRBD1 is a possible D gene (6 bases). The CDR3 covers 15 residues. V was clipped by 1 base and J by 8 bases, with 18 bases between them. Germline assignment: CDR1 GTSNPN and CDR2 SVGIG (reference sequence). This CDR3 reads CAWSEEQGRWEPQHF. In DNA, the CDR3 is TGTGCCTGGAGTGAAGAACAGGGACGGTGGGAGCCCCAGCATTTT.

The chain links TRBV28 to TRBJ2-7, with 10 bases fitting TRBD2. With V trimmed by 6 bases and J by 3 bases, 5 bases remained unmatched. Germline V gene data show CDR1 as MDHEN and CDR2 as SYDVKM. The CDR3 runs 14 residues. Written as DNA, the CDR3 is TGTGCCAGCAGCTCCGGGACTAGCGTCTACGAGCAGTACTTC. Translating it yields CASSSGTSVYEQYF.

The rearrangement links TRBV30 to TRBJ2-7, with D possibly TRBD1 on 6 matching bases. The CDR3 has 16 amino acids. V lost 0 bases, J lost 2 bases, and 17 bases lay in between. CDR1 GTSNPN and CDR2 SVGIG come from the germline V gene (reference sequence). CDR3 sequence: CAWSVTRAGDPYEQYF. The DNA for the CDR3 is TGTGCCTGGAGTGTAACCCGGGCAGGGGACCCCTACGAGCAGTACTTC.

About this clone: The junction departs from the called germline gene at one end, perhaps through a read error. The rearrangement uses TRBV27 and TRBJ1-6, with a possible D match to TRBD1 (5 bases). Germline V CDR1 and CDR2: MNHEY, SMNVEV (reference sequence). This CDR3 comprises 13 residues. The CDR3 DNA reads TGTGCCTGCAGGGACTCCAATAATTCACCCCTCCACTTT. Protein: CACRDSNNSPLHF.

V usage is TRBV30 and J usage is TRBJ2-7, with TRBD1 as a possible D gene (6 bases). V gave up 2 bases and J gave up 3 bases, with 11 bases separating them. Germline V lookup: CDR1 GTSNPN, CDR2 SVGIG (reference sequence). The CDR3 is 13 amino acids. The CDR3 DNA reads TGTGCCTGGAGTATGCAACAGGGCTACGAGCAGTACTTC. Translation: CAWSMQQGYEQYF.